A single sample is the source of the 32 T cell receptor beta chains below, sequenced in a study of blood T cell repertoires in COVID-19. Repertoires were generated with immunoSEQ multiplex PCR, while TCRdb's copy carries only in-frame clones and drops some. The repertoire consists of about 100,000 clones, with 80% to 95% occurring once and the leading ten covering less than 5.5%. The specimen sequenced was peripheral blood. The receptor source for this set is a man aged 18 to 29 with acute or convalescent COVID-19.

V is TRBV5-4 and J is TRBJ1-3, with 8 nucleotides matching TRBD1. Looked up from germline, CDR1 is SGHNT and CDR2 is YYREEE (reference sequence). The CDR3 has 17 amino acids. The ends lost 3 bases at V and 1 base at J; junction bases unmatched: 9. CDR3 protein: CASSYSGQGYSGNTIYF. The DNA of the CDR3 is TGTGCCAGCAGCTACTCTGGACAGGGATATTCTGGAAACACCATATATTTT.

This clone was seen a single time. The chain has TRBV10-2 and TRBJ1-4; D is possibly TRBD1 (5 bases). The CDR3 covers 16 residues. Looked up from germline, CDR1 is WSHSY and CDR2 is SAAADI. V was cut by 6 bases and J by 0 bases, with 14 bases left in between. This CDR3 is CASRSSGLATNEKLFF. CDR3 DNA: TGCGCCAGCAGGTCGTCAGGGCTCGCAACTAATGAAAAACTGTTTTTT.

The rearrangement joins TRBV5-1 to TRBJ2-7, with 10 positions matching TRBD2. The CDR3 has 16 amino acids. Losses at the gene ends were 7 bases for V and 5 bases for J; bases not matched to a gene: 15. From germline, CDR1 is SGHRS and CDR2 YFSETQ. In DNA, the CDR3 is TGCGCCAGCCGACTAGGGGGGACTAGCGAATTAGACGAGCAGTACTTC. The encoded protein is CASRLGGTSELDEQYF.

This clone was seen only once. This chain connects TRBV11-2 to TRBJ2-3; no clear D. The CDR3 totals 16 residues. Germline V lookup: CDR1 SGHAT, CDR2 FQNNGV. V dropped 0 bases and J dropped 1 base, with 11 bases sitting between them. This CDR3 is CASSLEQSKGTDTQYF. DNA of the CDR3: TGTGCCAGCAGCTTAGAACAGTCCAAAGGCACAGATACGCAGTATTTT. The complete variable domain, with remaining parts taken from reference TRBV11-2 and TRBJ2-3, reads EAGVAQSPRYKIIEKRQSVAFWCNPISGHATLYWYQQILGQGPKLLIQFQNNGVVDDSQLPKDRFSAERLKGVDSTLKIQPAKLEDSAVYLCASSLEQSKGTDTQYFGPGTRLTVL.

The gene calls are TRBV19 and TRBJ1-6; D is undetermined. This CDR3 is built from 14 residues. The germline V gene has CDR1 LNHDA and CDR2 SQIVND (reference sequence). V was clipped by 3 bases and J by 8 bases, with 11 bases between them. The CDR3 loop is CASSIMVRDSPLHF. The DNA for the CDR3 is TGTGCCAGTAGTATTATGGTCCGGGATTCACCCCTCCACTTT.

This rearrangement joins TRBV19 to TRBJ1-3; D gene ambiguous. With 7 bases removed from V and 2 bases from J, the gap between germline ends came to 12 bases. This CDR3 comprises 14 residues. Germline V gene lookup returns CDR1 LNHDA and CDR2 SQIVND (reference sequence). As DNA, the CDR3 is TGTGCCAGTACAGAGAGGACTACTGGAAACACCATATATTTT. Its protein product is CASTERTTGNTIYF.

This clone occurred a few times. The chain is built from TRBV3-1 (or the pseudogene TRBV3-2) and TRBJ2-7, with TRBD1 as a possible D gene (5 bases). V dropped 4 bases and J dropped 3 bases, with 13 bases sitting between them. Germline assignment: CDR1 LGHDT and CDR2 YNNKEL (reference sequence). This CDR3 contains 14 residues. CDR3: CASSPVTAHYEQYF. The CDR3 DNA follows: TGTGCCAGCAGCCCCGTGACAGCGCACTACGAGCAGTACTTC.

This rearrangement joins TRBV19 to TRBJ2-3; D is possibly TRBD2 (6 bases). V lost 5 bases, J lost 1 base, and 13 bases lay in between. The CDR3 extends over 15 amino acids. Germline CDR1 reads LNHDA; CDR2 reads SQIVND (reference sequence). The CDR3 nucleotides are TGTGCCAGTAGTTGGAGGGTCGAGGGCACAGATACGCAGTATTTT. It encodes CASSWRVEGTDTQYF.

The CDR3 loop reads CASSGLSSGYSGANVLTF. Here the CDR3 DNA reads TGTGCCAGTAGTGGCCTGAGTAGCGGCTACTCTGGGGCCAACGTCCTGACTTTC. This chain connects TRBV19 to TRBJ2-6; D might be TRBD2 (6 bases). The CDR3 contains 18 residues. CDR1 and CDR2 (germline): LNHDA, SQIVND (reference sequence). V lost 5 bases, J lost 0 bases, and 17 bases lay in between. Looking up the rest from reference TRBV19 and TRBJ2-6 gives the full variable domain: DGGITQSPKYLFRKEGQNVTLSCEQNLNHDAMYWYRQDPGQGLRLIYYSQIVNDFQKGDIAEGYSVSREKKESFPLTVTSAQKNPTAFYLCASSGLSSGYSGANVLTFGAGSRLTVL.

The chain joins TRBV7-9 to TRBJ1-4, with D perhaps TRBD1 (6 bases). The CDR3 loop spans 13 amino acids. Trimming took 4 bases from V and 8 from J, leaving 11 bases between them. CDR1 is SEHNR and CDR2 is FQNEAQ in the germline V gene (reference sequence). The CDR3 sequence is CASSSQDREKLFF. CDR3 in DNA: TGTGCCAGCAGCTCTCAAGACAGGGAAAAACTGTTTTTT.

This chain uses TRBV5-6 with TRBJ1-1, with 9 bases fitting TRBD1. The CDR3 has 16 amino acids. Trimming removed 4 bases from V and 6 bases from J; junction bases left unmatched: 13. Germline V gives CDR1 SGHDT, CDR2 YYEEEE. CDR3: CASSTRMDRGSAEAFF. For the CDR3, the DNA is TGTGCCAGCAGCACACGAATGGACAGGGGTTCCGCTGAAGCTTTCTTT.

The chain couples TRBV5-1 to TRBJ2-1; D unresolved. CDR3 length equals 15 residues. Germline assignment: CDR1 SGHRS and CDR2 YFSETQ. Trimming pared 0 bases from V and 2 bases from J, leaving 9 bases between. The CDR3 nucleotides are TGCGCCAGCAGCTTGGACGCGGCCCCCTACAATGAGCAGTTCTTC. It translates to CASSLDAAPYNEQFF.

V gene TRBV18 combines with J gene TRBJ1-5; D not certain. There are 15 residues in the CDR3. V was clipped by 3 bases and J by 0 bases, with 9 bases between them. Germline V lookup: CDR1 KGHSH, CDR2 LQKENI. The CDR3 DNA reads TGTGCCAGCTCACCCTCACAGATTAGCAATCAGCCCCAGCATTTT. Translation gives CASSPSQISNQPQHF.

This clone was detected once. This chain uses TRBV4-2 with TRBJ2-7; 11 bases are a match to TRBD2. Trimming cost V 0 bases and J 7 bases; bases outside gene matches: 5. This CDR3 has 15 amino acids. Germline CDR1 is LGHNA and CDR2 is YNFKEQ. The CDR3 sequence: CASSQELAGVGEQYF. The CDR3, as DNA: TGTGCCAGCAGCCAAGAACTAGCGGGAGTGGGGGAGCAGTACTTC.

The J gene is TRBJ2-1, the V gene TRBV30; weak D call: TRBD2 (6 bases). The CDR3 extends over 14 amino acids. V was pared by 0 bases and J by 4 bases, with 10 bases between. Germline assignment: CDR1 GTSNPN and CDR2 SVGIG (reference sequence). In DNA, the CDR3 is TGTGCCTGGAGTGTGGGACTCTCATACAATGAGCAGTTCTTC. Protein sequence: CAWSVGLSYNEQFF.

This rearrangement joins TRBV11-2 to TRBJ2-3, with D possibly TRBD2 on 5 matching bases. Germline loops: CDR1 SGHAT, CDR2 FQNNGV. The CDR3 contains 14 residues. V was pared by 5 bases and J by 2 bases, with 11 bases between. CDR3 sequence (DNA): TGTGCCAGCAGCGAAGGACTGTCCACAGATACGCAGTATTTT. It is translated as CASSEGLSTDTQYF.

V gene TRBV7-6 combines with J gene TRBJ2-7; TRBD1 aligns across 8 bases. With V trimmed by 5 bases and J by 6 bases, 9 bases remained unmatched. Germline V gene data show CDR1 as SGHVS and CDR2 as FNYEAQ. The CDR3 loop spans 14 amino acids. In nucleotides, the CDR3 is TGTGCCAGCAGCCCCGGGACAGGAGGGTTCGAGCAGTACTTC. This codes for CASSPGTGGFEQYF.

This chain links TRBV29-1 with TRBJ2-1, with TRBD1 identical over 8 bases. Losses at the gene ends were 7 bases for V and 8 bases for J; bases not matched to a gene: 7. Germline values: CDR1 SQVTM, CDR2 ANQGSEA. The CDR3 length is 12 residues. The CDR3, as DNA: TGCAGCGCCCAAGACAGGGGCGATGAGCAGTTCTTC. It yields the protein CSAQDRGDEQFF.

The chain couples TRBV7-9 to TRBJ2-7; D is unclear. With 3 bases removed from V and 3 bases from J, the gap between germline ends came to 9 bases. CDR3 length: 13 amino acids. Germline V gene data show CDR1 as SEHNR and CDR2 as FQNEAQ (reference sequence). The CDR3 is CASSLTSFYEQYF. As DNA, the CDR3 is TGTGCCAGCAGCTTGACTTCTTTCTACGAGCAGTACTTC.

The V call is TRBV6-1, the J call TRBJ2-3, with 13 positions matching TRBD2. Germline trimming cut 2 bases from V and 4 bases from J; bases unmatched to any gene: 0. CDR1 and CDR2 (germline): MNHNS, SASEGT. The CDR3 length is 15 residues. The CDR3 loop reads CASSETSGGADTQYF. For the CDR3, the DNA is TGTGCCAGCAGTGAAACTAGCGGGGGGGCAGATACGCAGTATTTT.

This chain links TRBV19 with TRBJ1-1; 7 bases align to TRBD1. J was trimmed by 6 bases and V by 0 bases; bases with no gene match: 10. The CDR3 consists of 16 residues. The V gene's germline CDR1 is LNHDA and CDR2 SQIVND (reference sequence). The DNA for the CDR3 is TGTGCCAGTAGTATAGAAGGAGGCAGGGGGTACTCTGAAGCTTTCTTT. Translation gives CASSIEGGRGYSEAFF. The complete variable domain, with remaining parts taken from reference TRBV19 and TRBJ1-1, reads DGGITQSPKYLFRKEGQNVTLSCEQNLNHDAMYWYRQDPGQGLRLIYYSQIVNDFQKGDIAEGYSVSREKKESFPLTVTSAQKNPTAFYLCASSIEGGRGYSEAFFGQGTRLTVV.

The chain employs TRBV25-1 and TRBJ1-1, with TRBD1 identical over 10 bases. V lost 2 bases to trimming and J lost 0 bases; unmatched junction nucleotides: 3. Germline CDR1 and CDR2: MGHDK and SYGVNS. This CDR3 contains 16 residues. CDR3 amino acids: CASSERDRGLNTEAFF. DNA of the CDR3: TGTGCCAGCAGTGAAAGGGACAGGGGACTGAACACTGAAGCTTTCTTT. Variable domain in full (rest from reference TRBV25-1 and TRBJ1-1): EADIYQTPRYLVIGTGKKITLECSQTMGHDKMYWYQQDPGMELHLIHYSYGVNSTEKGDLSSESTVSRIRTEHFPLTLESARPSHTSQYLCASSERDRGLNTEAFFGQGTRLTVV.

This clone has just one count. The V call is TRBV5-1, the J call TRBJ1-2, with a tentative D call TRBD1 (5 bases). This CDR3 is built from 13 residues. From germline, CDR1 is SGHRS and CDR2 YFSETQ. The V end lost 1 base, the J end lost 4 bases, and 8 bases lay between the germline ends. CDR3 in DNA: TGCGCCAGCAGCTTGCCGGGGGGCTATGGCTACACCTTC. The encoded protein is CASSLPGGYGYTF.

This clone was recorded once. This chain links TRBV7-2 with TRBJ2-7; D possibly corresponds to TRBD1 (7 bases). CDR3 length equals 16 residues. The germline V gene has CDR1 SGHTA and CDR2 FQGNSA. The V and J ends lost 1 base and 2 bases respectively, with 15 bases between them. CDR3 DNA sequence: TGTGCCAGCAGCTTAGGGCAGGACAGGACTACCTACGAGCAGTACTTC. It is translated as CASSLGQDRTTYEQYF. Full variable domain (rest looked up from reference TRBV7-2 and TRBJ2-7): GAGVSQSPSNKVTEKGKDVELRCDPISGHTALYWYRQSLGQGLEFLIYFQGNSAPDKSGLPSDRFSAERTGGSVSTLTIQRTQQEDSAVYLCASSLGQDRTTYEQYFGPGTRLTVT.

V is TRBV5-1 and J is TRBJ2-7, with 11 bases that match TRBD2. This CDR3 comprises 18 residues. Trimming took 2 bases from V and 0 from J; bases not matched to a gene: 10. CDR1 and CDR2 from the germline V gene are SGHRS and YFSETQ. The CDR3 loop reads CASSFLAGGSPSSYEQYF. In DNA, the CDR3 is TGCGCCAGCAGCTTTCTAGCGGGGGGCTCCCCTTCCTCCTACGAGCAGTACTTC.

The chain carries TRBV15 and TRBJ2-5, with 7 bases aligning to TRBD1. CDR1 is LNHNV and CDR2 is YYDKDF in the germline V gene (reference sequence). The CDR3 contains 14 residues. Trimming cost V 5 bases and J 2 bases; bases outside gene matches: 5. CDR3 in DNA: TGTGCCACCAGCGTACAGACAGGGCAAGAGACCCAGTACTTC. Translating gives CATSVQTGQETQYF.

The gene calls are TRBV5-8 and TRBJ2-1; 10 positions match TRBD2. CDR1 is SGHTS and CDR2 is YDEGEE in the germline V gene. CDR3 length: 15 amino acids. The V and J ends lost 4 bases and 3 bases, in that order; junction bases with no gene match: 4. The CDR3 reads CASSRGLADYNEQFF. Here the CDR3 DNA reads TGTGCCAGCAGCCGTGGACTAGCGGACTACAATGAGCAGTTCTTC.

The sample holds one count of this clone. This chain joins TRBV5-4 and TRBJ1-1; 9 bases fit TRBD1. Germline loops: CDR1 SGHNT, CDR2 YYREEE (reference sequence). Germline trimming cut 4 bases from V and 4 bases from J; bases unmatched to any gene: 5. The CDR3 spans 14 residues. CDR3 coding DNA: TGTGCCAGCAGCCCGGGGACAGGGTTCACTGAAGCTTTCTTT. Protein sequence: CASSPGTGFTEAFF.

V gene TRBV2 combines with J gene TRBJ2-1; the match to TRBD1 covers 7 bases. From germline, CDR1 is SNHLY and CDR2 FYNNEI. V dropped 3 bases and J dropped 6; count of bases not matched to a gene: 8. The CDR3 has 15 residues. The CDR3: CASSDMDRSINEQFF. CDR3 sequence (DNA): TGTGCCAGCAGTGACATGGACAGGAGTATCAATGAGCAGTTCTTC.

The V gene is TRBV7-2, the J gene TRBJ2-7, with 8 bases matching TRBD1. The CDR3 is 14 residues long. From germline, CDR1 is SGHTA and CDR2 FQGNSA. V shed 5 bases, J shed 5 bases, and the junction held 8 bases outside the gene matches. For the CDR3, the DNA is TGTGCCAGCAGCCCTGGGCAGGGGGCTGACGAGCAGTACTTC. It encodes CASSPGQGADEQYF.

The chain combines TRBV10-3 with TRBJ2-1, with 12 nucleotides matching TRBD1. The CDR3 loop spans 17 amino acids. Per germline, CDR1 ENHRY and CDR2 SYGVKD. V lost 6 bases and J lost 4; bases outside the gene matches: 10. The CDR3 region has the DNA TGTGCCATCAGCACCCCGGGACAGGGGGCTGGGTACAATGAGCAGTTCTTC. This translates into CAISTPGQGAGYNEQFF.

The chain joins TRBV6-1 to TRBJ2-7, with a possible D match to TRBD1 (6 bases). CDR3 size: 16 residues. Trimming removed 1 base from V and 0 bases from J, with 13 bases in between. Germline CDR1 is MNHNS and CDR2 is SASEGT. DNA for the CDR3: TGTGCCAGCAGTGAAGTCACCAGGGGTTACTCCTACGAGCAGTACTTC. Its protein is CASSEVTRGYSYEQYF.